These 20 T cell receptor beta chains originate from one sample sequenced in a study of cytomegalovirus exposure and HLA in healthy donors. PCR was performed using 60 Vbeta and 13 Jbeta primers. Libraries were prepared by immunoSEQ multiplex PCR; TCRdb keeps only in-frame clonotypes and omits some of them. The data contain 45,000 to 65,000 clones, 70% to 85% of them singletons. Sequenced material: PBMCs. Receptors originate from a middle-aged woman in good health and CMV-seropositive.

The chain joins TRBV7-2 to TRBJ1-5; D gene ambiguous. Trimming pared 5 bases from V and 1 base from J, leaving 15 bases between. Germline CDR1 is SGHTA and CDR2 is FQGNSA. The CDR3 has 16 residues. Here the CDR3 DNA reads TGTGCCAGCAGCGTAGACTCAGGTATAAGCAATCAGCCCCAGCATTTT. Protein: CASSVDSGISNQPQHF.

V is TRBV5-1 and J is TRBJ1-4; weak D call: TRBD1 (5 bases). Looked up from germline, CDR1 is SGHRS and CDR2 is YFSETQ. The CDR3 contains 13 residues. Trimming removed 2 bases at V and 5 bases at J, with 7 bases between. CDR3 in DNA: TGCGCCAGCAGCTTCCGGGGGAATGAAAAACTGTTTTTT. This codes for CASSFRGNEKLFF.

The chain couples TRBV7-3 to TRBJ1-4; TRBD1 agrees at 7 bases. The CDR3 totals 13 residues. The trim removed 4 bases at V and 7 bases at J, leaving 3 bases unmatched. CDR1 is SGHTA, CDR2 FQGTGA, per germline. In DNA, the CDR3 is TGTGCCAGCAGCTCGAGGACAGGTGAAAAACTGTTTTTT. Translation: CASSSRTGEKLFF.

This chain links TRBV7-9 with TRBJ1-2; D call uncertain. V lost 7 bases and J lost 5, with 17 bases in between. Germline CDR1 SEHNR, CDR2 FQNEAQ (reference sequence). The CDR3 is 14 residues long. CDR3 sequence reads: CASTIIGSDYGYTF. As DNA, the CDR3 is TGTGCCAGCACCATTATCGGGTCCGATTATGGCTACACCTTC.

The rearrangement links TRBV9 to TRBJ2-2, with 9 bases lining up with TRBD1. There are 15 residues in the CDR3. Germline loops: CDR1 SGDLS, CDR2 YYNGEE. J was trimmed by 6 bases and V by 4 bases; bases with no gene match: 7. CDR3 residues: CASSPGQGMAGELFF. The CDR3 DNA is TGTGCCAGCAGCCCGGGACAGGGAATGGCCGGGGAGCTGTTTTTT.

The table lists this clone with a few counts. V is TRBV10-3 and J is TRBJ1-3; the D is unclear. CDR1 is ENHRY and CDR2 is SYGVKD in the germline V gene. V lost 4 bases and J 0 bases, leaving 4 bases between the germline ends. The CDR3 contains 13 residues. As DNA, the CDR3 is TGTGCCATCAGTGGCAGCTCTGGAAACACCATATATTTT. This sequence encodes CAISGSSGNTIYF.

The V gene is TRBV19, the J gene TRBJ2-2; no clear D. There are 12 residues in the CDR3. CDR1 is LNHDA, CDR2 SQIVND, per germline (reference sequence). V was pared by 1 base and J by 6 bases, with 3 bases between. The chain's CDR3 is CASSIASGELFF. DNA for the CDR3: TGTGCCAGTAGTATAGCTTCCGGGGAGCTGTTTTTT.

V and J are TRBV6-4 and TRBJ1-6; no definite D call. V dropped 0 bases and J dropped 2 bases, with 8 bases sitting between them. CDR1 and CDR2 (germline): MRHNA, SNTAGT. The CDR3 extends over 16 amino acids. DNA of the CDR3: TGTGCCAGCAGTGACTCTCCGGTCCCCTATAATTCACCCCTCCACTTT. Its protein is CASSDSPVPYNSPLHF.

V usage is TRBV9 and J usage is TRBJ1-2; a weak D match, TRBD1 (6 bases). CDR1 SGDLS and CDR2 YYNGEE come from the germline V gene. Trimming stripped 0 bases from V and 10 bases from J, with 16 bases between. The CDR3 is 14 residues long. The CDR3 bases are TGTGCCAGCAGCGTAGAAGGCAGGGGAAGGGTCTACACCTTC. It specifies CASSVEGRGRVYTF.

The chain is built from TRBV7-9 and TRBJ2-6; no reliable D call. V lost 5 bases and J 4 bases, leaving 6 bases between the germline ends. The germline V gene encodes CDR1 SEHNR and CDR2 FQNEAQ (reference sequence). The CDR3 has 13 amino acids. The DNA for the CDR3 is TGTGCCAGCAGCGGTCGGGGGGCCAACGTCCTGACTTTC. Residues: CASSGRGANVLTF.

A few counts support this clone. The chain employs TRBV4-3 and TRBJ1-1, with D possibly matching TRBD1 (6 bases). CDR1 and CDR2 from the germline V gene are LGHNA and YSLEER. The CDR3 is 14 amino acids. V lost 4 bases and J lost 3, with 12 bases in between. CDR3: CASSRGGADTEAFF. The CDR3 nucleotides read TGCGCCAGCAGCCGTGGGGGCGCGGACACTGAAGCTTTCTTT.

The chain links TRBV6-1 to TRBJ1-2, with D perhaps TRBD1 (6 bases). Germline CDR1 and CDR2: MNHNS and SASEGT. V was pared by 4 bases and J by 5 bases, with 20 bases between. The CDR3 runs to 16 residues. CDR3 sequence: CASSGGPGVHIYGYTF. Written as DNA, the CDR3 is TGTGCCAGCAGTGGGGGGCCAGGGGTTCACATATATGGCTACACCTTC.

As to this clone: This sample includes further DNA sequences coding for the same CDR3. This chain joins TRBV11-2 and TRBJ2-5; D may be TRBD2 (6 bases). The germline V and J ends were trimmed by 5 bases and 6 bases, with 22 bases remaining between them. Germline values: CDR1 SGHAT, CDR2 FQNNGV. This CDR3 has 16 residues. The CDR3 sequence is CASSPGRSGGRQTQYF. The DNA for the CDR3 is TGTGCCAGCAGCCCCGGGCGGAGCGGAGGGCGGCAGACCCAGTACTTC.

This chain links TRBV19 with TRBJ2-7; D may be TRBD1 (5 bases). The V and J ends lost 5 bases and 0 bases respectively, with 11 bases between them. This CDR3 spans 14 amino acids. The germline V gene has CDR1 LNHDA and CDR2 SQIVND (reference sequence). The CDR3 loop is CASSQQAHSYEQYF. As DNA, the CDR3 is TGTGCCAGTAGTCAACAGGCCCACTCCTACGAGCAGTACTTC. The variable domain in full, completed from reference TRBV19 and TRBJ2-7, reads DGGITQSPKYLFRKEGQNVTLSCEQNLNHDAMYWYRQDPGQGLRLIYYSQIVNDFQKGDIAEGYSVSREKKESFPLTVTSAQKNPTAFYLCASSQQAHSYEQYFGPGTRLTVT.

The chain has TRBV5-1 and TRBJ2-2, with a tentative D call TRBD2 (6 bases). Germline V gene lookup returns CDR1 SGHRS and CDR2 YFSETQ. This CDR3 comprises 15 residues. V was trimmed by 4 bases and J by 3 bases, leaving 13 bases between them. The CDR3: CASSPGTGDTGELFF. The CDR3 coding sequence is TGCGCCAGCAGCCCCGGGACGGGGGACACCGGGGAGCTGTTTTTT.

This clone is medium-sized within its sample. The DNA for the CDR3 is TGTGCCAGCAGCACCAGGACTAGCGCGATGCACAATGAGCAGTTCTTC. This encodes CASSTRTSAMHNEQFF. The chain carries TRBV7-2 and TRBJ2-1, with 9 nucleotides matching TRBD2. In germline, CDR1 is SGHTA, CDR2 FQGNSA. CDR3 length equals 16 residues. The junction had 10 bases not matched to a gene; V was cut back by 5 bases and J by 5 bases.

In nucleotides, the CDR3 is TGTGCCAGCAGGGGCCCCGGGACAGGGGGCGGCTATGGCTACACCTTC. Residues: CASRGPGTGGGYGYTF. The chain carries TRBV27 and TRBJ1-2; 12 bases line up with TRBD1. The CDR3 is 16 residues long. Germline V CDR1 and CDR2: MNHEY, SMNVEV (reference sequence). V lost 6 bases and J lost 4; bases outside the gene matches: 9.

The chain employs TRBV7-2 and TRBJ2-3, with 8 positions matching TRBD2. Per the germline V gene, CDR1 is SGHTA and CDR2 is FQGNSA. The V segment lost 5 bases and the J segment 1 base; nucleotides outside the gene matches: 8. The CDR3 runs 16 residues. Here the CDR3 DNA reads TGTGCCAGCAGCCCCTACGGGCGGGGGGGCACAGATACGCAGTATTTT. This gives the protein CASSPYGRGGTDTQYF.

J is TRBJ1-1 and V is TRBV10-3; 7 bases align to TRBD1. This CDR3 has 14 amino acids. The junction had 6 bases not matched to a gene; V was cut back by 7 bases and J by 1 base. Germline V gene sequence: CDR1 ENHRY, CDR2 SYGVKD. CDR3 bases: TGTGCCATCAATTTTGACAGGGAGAACACTGAAGCTTTCTTT. It encodes CAINFDRENTEAFF.

The V and J genes are TRBV4-3 and TRBJ1-3; 11 nucleotides agree with TRBD1. Germline V gives CDR1 LGHNA, CDR2 YSLEER. The CDR3 spans 15 residues. The J segment lost 4 bases and the V segment lost 5 bases, leaving 4 bases of the junction unmatched. The chain's CDR3 is CASSDGQGAGNTIYF. CDR3 in DNA: TGCGCCAGCAGCGACGGACAGGGGGCAGGAAACACCATATATTTT.